This T cell receptor beta chain was recorded in a study of Graves' ophthalmopathy and Graves' hyperthyroidism. General study points: Stable hyperthyroidism and ophthalmopathy were told apart by a 13-signature model, which achieved roughly 90% sensitivity and around 80% specificity. Blood was where most expanded thyroid clonotypes above 0.001 frequency also turned up.

The V gene end was trimmed by 0 bases and the J gene end by 5 bases; junction bases not matched to a gene: 4. The CDR3 is made up of 15 amino acids. Moderate-to-severe activity, with CAS ≥3, NOSPECS ≥4 and duration under 3 months, characterized the donors with ophthalmopathy. The TCR beta CDR3 regions underwent amplification from RNA transcripts. First-round RT-PCR relied on HTBI primers, and a second-round multiplex PCR came next. TCRdb passed the multiplex PCR reads through MiXCR, listing each CDR3 protein once. Found here are 150,000 to 200,000 distinct CDR3 sequences, 35% to 50% of them singletons; the top ten hold over 7%. This clonotype was seen many times. The antigen is undetermined.

This clonotype was obtained from a man under 40 with Graves' ophthalmopathy. This chain uses TRBV12-3 or TRBV12-4 with TRBJ2-5; 9 nucleotides agree with TRBD2. Sample: peripheral blood. Here the CDR3 DNA reads TGTGCCAGCAGTTTAGCGGGACTAGCAGGGGAGACCCAGTACTTC. Translated, it gives CASSLAGLAGETQYF.